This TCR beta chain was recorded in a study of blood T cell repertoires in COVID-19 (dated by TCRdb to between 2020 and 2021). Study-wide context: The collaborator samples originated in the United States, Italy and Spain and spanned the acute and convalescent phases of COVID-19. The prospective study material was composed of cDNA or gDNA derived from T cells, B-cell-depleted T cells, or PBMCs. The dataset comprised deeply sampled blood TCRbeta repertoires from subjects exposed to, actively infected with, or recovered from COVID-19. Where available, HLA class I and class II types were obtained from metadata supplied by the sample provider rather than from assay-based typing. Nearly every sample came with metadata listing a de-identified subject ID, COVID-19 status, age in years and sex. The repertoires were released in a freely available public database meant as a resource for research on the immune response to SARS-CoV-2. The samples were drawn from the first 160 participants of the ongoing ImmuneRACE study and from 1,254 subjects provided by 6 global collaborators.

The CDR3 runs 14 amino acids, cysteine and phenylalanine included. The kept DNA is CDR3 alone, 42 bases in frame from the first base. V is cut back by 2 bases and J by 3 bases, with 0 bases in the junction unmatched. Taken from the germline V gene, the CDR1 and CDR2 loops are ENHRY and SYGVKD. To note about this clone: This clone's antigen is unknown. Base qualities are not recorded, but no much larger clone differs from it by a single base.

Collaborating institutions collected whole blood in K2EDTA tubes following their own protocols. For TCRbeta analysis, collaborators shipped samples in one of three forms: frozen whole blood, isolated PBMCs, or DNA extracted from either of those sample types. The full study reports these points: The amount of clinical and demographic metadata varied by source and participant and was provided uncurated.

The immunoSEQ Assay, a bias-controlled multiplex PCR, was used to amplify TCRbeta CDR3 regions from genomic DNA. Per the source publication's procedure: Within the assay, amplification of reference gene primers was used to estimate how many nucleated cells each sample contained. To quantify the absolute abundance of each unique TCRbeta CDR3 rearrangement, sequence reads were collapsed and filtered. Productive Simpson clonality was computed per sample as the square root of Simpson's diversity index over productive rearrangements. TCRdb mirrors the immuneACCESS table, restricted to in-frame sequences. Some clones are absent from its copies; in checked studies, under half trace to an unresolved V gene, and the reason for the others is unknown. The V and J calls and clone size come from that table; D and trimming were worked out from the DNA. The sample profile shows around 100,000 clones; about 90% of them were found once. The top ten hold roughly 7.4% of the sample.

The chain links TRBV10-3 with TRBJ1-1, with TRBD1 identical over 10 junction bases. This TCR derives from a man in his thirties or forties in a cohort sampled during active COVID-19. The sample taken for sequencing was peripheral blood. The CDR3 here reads CAISEGQGDTEAFF. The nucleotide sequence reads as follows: TGTGCCATCAGTGAGGGACAGGGGGACACTGAAGCTTTCTTT.